This section outlines one T cell receptor (beta chain) sequence together with its context. Assay: immunoSEQ multiplex PCR; the TCRdb copy retains only in-frame clones and omits some. The sample contains 40,000 to 50,000 clones, 85% to 90% of which appear only once. This specimen belongs to a study of PD-1 blockade in classical Hodgkin lymphoma. All trial patients relapsed after autologous stem cell transplantation. There are 11 residues in the CDR3. The ends were cut back, 6 bases at V and 3 bases at J, with 2 bases in the middle. Germline lookup yields CDR1 MNHEY and CDR2 SMNVEV (reference sequence).

The source was peripheral blood mononuclear cells (PBMCs), collected before the second cycle of nivolumab. The V and J genes are TRBV27 and TRBJ1-4; no reliable D call. This TCR was sampled from a human donor with classical Hodgkin lymphoma. The CDR3 here is CASSANEKLFF. The CDR3 nucleotides read TGTGCCAGCAGCGCTAATGAAAAACTGTTTTTT.